Listed below are T cell receptor beta chains from one sample, sequenced in a study of blood T cell repertoires in COVID-19. Measured with immunoSEQ multiplex PCR; TCRdb has only the in-frame clones, and not every one. There are 150,000 to 200,000 clones in the sample; more than 65% occur only once, and about 2.6% lies in the top ten. Input material: peripheral blood. The receptor source for this set is a human donor with acute or convalescent COVID-19. The donor label of this sample is uncertain. Both conserved end residues are trimmed from each CDR3.

j_call: TRBJ2-7; v_call: TRBV7-2; cdr3_aa: ASCRTPNPPYEQY
j_call: TRBJ2-3; v_call: TRBV28; cdr3_aa: ASSLLGQGGADTQY
j_call: TRBJ2-5; v_call: TRBV5-1; cdr3_aa: ASSLAGTQY
j_call: TRBJ2-7; v_call: TRBV28; cdr3_aa: ASTSTGTGFVEQY
j_call: TRBJ1-1; v_call: TRBV19; cdr3_aa: ASSLIQGGTEAF
j_call: TRBJ2-7; v_call: TRBV4-1; cdr3_aa: ASSTGSYEQY
j_call: TRBJ2-6; v_call: TRBV7-9; cdr3_aa: ASSPGLGSGANVLT
j_call: TRBJ2-3; v_call: TRBV10-3; cdr3_aa: AISGVAGGNTDTQY
j_call: TRBJ1-1; v_call: TRBV5-1; cdr3_aa: ASSSPGRDTEAF
j_call: TRBJ1-1; v_call: TRBV11-3; cdr3_aa: ASSFGMDTEAF
j_call: TRBJ2-7; v_call: TRBV7-8; cdr3_aa: ASSPTSGRSYEQY
j_call: TRBJ1-2; v_call: TRBV12-3/TRBV12-4; cdr3_aa: ASSRQVRDGYT
j_call: TRBJ2-7; v_call: TRBV5-1; cdr3_aa: ASSLAAESPYEQY
j_call: TRBJ1-4; v_call: TRBV6-5; cdr3_aa: AGLRGQLNEKLF
j_call: TRBJ1-4; v_call: TRBV28; cdr3_aa: ASSLLGRTDEKLF
j_call: TRBJ2-7; v_call: TRBV27; cdr3_aa: ASSSTRTGGGYEQY
j_call: TRBJ1-2; v_call: TRBV5-1; cdr3_aa: ASSLGLSGRGYT
j_call: TRBJ1-5; v_call: TRBV18; cdr3_aa: ASSPQDDLGQPQH
j_call: TRBJ1-1; v_call: TRBV19; cdr3_aa: ASSGTGATEAF
j_call: TRBJ1-2; v_call: TRBV29-1; cdr3_aa: SVETGYGYT
j_call: TRBJ2-3; v_call: TRBV14; cdr3_aa: ASSQLREMATDTQY
j_call: TRBJ1-1; v_call: TRBV6-2/TRBV6-3; cdr3_aa: ASSYAGANTEAF
j_call: TRBJ1-1; v_call: TRBV7-9; cdr3_aa: ASSATGGASEAF
j_call: TRBJ1-1; v_call: TRBV19; cdr3_aa: ASSRASSGVRNTEAF
j_call: TRBJ1-5; v_call: TRBV9; cdr3_aa: ASSPGDRPHQPQH
j_call: TRBJ1-1; v_call: TRBV7-9; cdr3_aa: ASSLPTGGTEAF
j_call: TRBJ1-2; v_call: TRBV28; cdr3_aa: ASSLDRTYGYT
j_call: TRBJ2-7; v_call: TRBV11-3; cdr3_aa: ASSFSEGEQY
j_call: TRBJ2-1; v_call: TRBV5-4; cdr3_aa: ASSLRLAGGALF
j_call: TRBJ2-3; v_call: TRBV28; cdr3_aa: ASSSGIAGGPITDTQY
j_call: TRBJ1-2; v_call: TRBV2; cdr3_aa: ASSPQAVTYGYT
j_call: TRBJ2-3; v_call: TRBV30; cdr3_aa: AWSVATGSWSTDTQY
j_call: TRBJ1-6; v_call: TRBV28; cdr3_aa: ASSPLGVPDNSPLH
j_call: TRBJ2-3; v_call: TRBV5-1; cdr3_aa: ASSFRGRGTDTQY
j_call: TRBJ2-3; v_call: TRBV19; cdr3_aa: ASSITSGTLDTQY
j_call: TRBJ2-4; v_call: TRBV6-5; cdr3_aa: ASSYGRLTSKNIQY
j_call: TRBJ2-7; v_call: TRBV9; cdr3_aa: ASSVATQSEQY